This TCR beta chain was identified during a study of blood T cell repertoires in COVID-19. Study-level background: Samples representing acute and convalescent COVID-19 were sourced from the United States, Italy and Spain. T cells, B-cell-depleted T cells, or PBMCs provided the cDNA or gDNA that served as material.

Per the study methods: By means of reference gene primer amplification, nucleated cell counts were estimated. Some clones are missing from TCRdb's copy, which holds only in-frame ones; the method was immunoSEQ multiplex PCR. V, J and clone size are taken as reported in that table, and D and trimming were inferred from the DNA itself. The sample includes about 160,000 clones, around 87% of them seen just once. This clone was seen only once. The CDR3 runs to 12 residues. The germline gives CDR1 SGHDT, CDR2 YYEEEE. V was pared by 8 bases and J by 3 bases, with 11 bases between. The TCR comes from a man aged 60 to 75 with COVID-19, enrolled during active disease. V gene TRBV5-6 combines with J gene TRBJ1-2; the D gene is possibly TRBD1 (5 bases). The sample was peripheral blood. Here the CDR3 DNA reads TGTGCCAGTTTAAGGGGCGACTATGGCTACACCTTC. Encoded protein: CASLRGDYGYTF.